Each of the 5 T cell receptor beta chains below was sequenced from the same sample in a study of T cell changes during pregnancy in multiple sclerosis. The data were produced by immunoSEQ multiplex PCR, yet TCRdb's version contains in-frame clones alone and is incomplete. In the table there are under 40,000 clones, about 90% of which are singletons. Sequencing was performed on CD4+ T cells from peripheral blood mononuclear cells, taken before pregnancy. These receptors came from a female donor with multiple sclerosis, enrolled in a pregnancy study.

The chain combines TRBV10-1 with TRBJ2-1; 10 nucleotides agree with TRBD2. CDR3 length: 16 amino acids. V shed 3 bases and J 8 bases; nucleotides not matched to a gene: 10. Germline values: CDR1 WNHNN, CDR2 SYGVQD (reference sequence). The CDR3 sequence is CASSDMASGGIDEQFF. Written as DNA, the CDR3 is TGCGCCAGCAGTGATATGGCTAGCGGGGGTATCGATGAGCAGTTCTTC.

V and J are TRBV5-1 and TRBJ1-2, with a possible D match to TRBD1 (6 bases). The CDR3 spans 14 residues. CDR1 is SGHRS, CDR2 YFSETQ, per germline. The ends were cut back, 0 bases at V and 6 bases at J, with 12 bases in the middle. The chain's CDR3 is CASSLVGGQDGYTF. In DNA, the CDR3 is TGCGCCAGCAGCTTGGTTGGGGGCCAGGATGGCTACACCTTC. Filled out from reference TRBV5-1 and TRBJ1-2, the complete variable domain reads KAGVTQTPRYLIKTRGQQVTLSCSPISGHRSVSWYQQTPGQGLQFLFEYFSETQRNKGNFPGRFSGRQFSNSRSEMNVSTLELGDSALYLCASSLVGGQDGYTFGSGTRLTVV.

The gene calls are TRBV18 and TRBJ1-2, with TRBD1 as a possible D gene (5 bases). This CDR3 is built from 13 residues. Germline lookup yields CDR1 KGHSH and CDR2 LQKENI. V lost 3 bases to trimming and J lost 3 bases, with 8 bases between them. CDR3 nucleotides: TGTGCCAGCTCACCGGGGGAGGACTATGGCTACACCTTC. This sequence encodes CASSPGEDYGYTF.

The chain uses TRBV2 and TRBJ1-5; D unclear. V was shortened by 10 bases and J by 5 bases, with 24 bases between the two germline ends. The CDR3 totals 16 residues. Germline-derived CDR1 and CDR2 are SNHLY and FYNNEI. CDR3 loop: CATSSQIYAGDQPQHF. The CDR3 region has the DNA TGTGCCACCTCTTCCCAAATTTACGCGGGCGATCAGCCCCAGCATTTT.

The V call is TRBV19, the J call TRBJ2-3; 7 positions agree with TRBD2. Germline trimming cut 1 base from V and 6 bases from J; bases unmatched to any gene: 13. Germline V CDR1 and CDR2: LNHDA, SQIVND (reference sequence). The CDR3 is 17 amino acids. The CDR3 bases are TGTGCCAGTAGTATAGGGGGGGGTAGCCGGGGGTCGGATACGCAGTATTTT. It specifies CASSIGGGSRGSDTQYF.